Listed below are T cell receptor beta chains from one sample, sequenced in a study of blood T cell repertoires in COVID-19. The assay was immunoSEQ multiplex PCR, and TCRdb's table has in-frame clones only and misses some. The repertoire consists of roughly 250,000 clones, with approximately 86% occurring once and the leading ten covering less than 4%. Sequenced input: PBMCs or T cells enriched from blood (not recorded which). These TCRs come from a woman in her forties with acute COVID-19. CDR3s include the opening cysteine and the closing phenylalanine or tryptophan. A D gene is named only where the DNA matches it firmly. The size of a clone is reported for some rows only, either as once, few or many, or as a class for expanded clones.

CATGEGVNRETQYF,TGTGCCACAGGGGAGGGCGTAAACCGAGAGACCCAGTACTTC,TRBV2,.,TRBJ2-5,.
CASTAASGLTDTQYF,TGTGCCAGCACGGCTGCTAGCGGACTCACAGATACGCAGTATTTT,TRBV7-9,TRBD2,TRBJ2-3,few
CAGSSGQLLNTEAFF,TGTGCCGGCAGCTCGGGACAGTTGTTGAACACTGAAGCTTTCTTT,TRBV5-8,TRBD1,TRBJ1-1,.
CASSRRGETSGISYNEQFF,TGTGCCAGCAGCCGTCGCGGGGAGACTAGCGGGATCTCCTACAATGAGCAGTTCTTC,TRBV9,TRBD2,TRBJ2-1,.
CASSLALAGGLRREFF,TGCGCCAGCAGCTTGGCCTTAGCGGGAGGCTTACGACGGGAGTTCTTC,TRBV5-1,TRBD2,TRBJ2-1,.
CATSRDIDNEQFF,TGCGCCACCAGCAGAGATATCGACAATGAGCAGTTCTTC,TRBV15,.,TRBJ2-1,.
CASSVTAADSPLHF,TGTGCCAGCAGCGTAACCGCGGCCGATTCACCCCTCCACTTT,TRBV9,.,TRBJ1-6,.
CATSRSGGGLETQYF,TGTGCCACCAGCAGATCGGGAGGGGGCCTGGAGACCCAGTACTTC,TRBV15,.,TRBJ2-5,.
CATSPGVIRDQETQYF,TGTGCCACCAGCCCGGGAGTAATACGGGATCAAGAGACCCAGTACTTC,TRBV24-1,.,TRBJ2-5,.
CASSLVGSGGYNEQFF,TGTGCCAGCAGTTTAGTTGGGTCGGGAGGCTACAATGAGCAGTTCTTC,TRBV27,TRBD2,TRBJ2-1,.
CASSLIGGTEAFF,TGTGCCAGCAGTCTAATCGGGGGCACTGAAGCTTTCTTT,TRBV12-3/TRBV12-4,.,TRBJ1-1,.
CASSLRFGGPETQYF,TGTGCCAGCAGCTTACGTTTCGGAGGGCCTGAGACCCAGTACTTC,TRBV7-2,.,TRBJ2-5,.
CASKDSGEAFF,TGTGCCAGCAAGGACAGCGGTGAAGCTTTCTTT,TRBV6-6,.,TRBJ1-1,.
CASSAGKAGTSAFLLGNIQYF,TGTGCCAGCAGTGCGGGCAAGGCCGGGACTAGCGCATTCCTACTAGGTAACATTCAGTACTTC,TRBV2,TRBD2,TRBJ2-4,.
CASRDEDRDNSPLHF,TGTGCCAGCAGGGACGAAGACAGAGATAATTCACCCCTCCACTTT,TRBV28,.,TRBJ1-6,.
CASSLRENQPQHF,TGTGCCAGCAGCTTGAGGGAAAATCAGCCCCAGCATTTT,TRBV7-9,.,TRBJ1-5,once
CASSLRQQGLNGYTF,TGTGCCAGCAGTTTGCGGCAACAGGGCCTTAATGGCTACACCTTC,TRBV27,.,TRBJ1-2,.
CASSSRGSSGNTIYF,TGTGCCAGTAGTAGCCGGGGGTCTTCTGGAAACACCATATATTTT,TRBV19,.,TRBJ1-3,.
CASSVVVPGEGYNEQFF,TGTGCCAGCAGCGTAGTAGTCCCGGGAGAGGGTTACAATGAGCAGTTCTTC,TRBV9,.,TRBJ2-1,.
CASSKTGGEPQHF,TGTGCCAGTAGTAAGACAGGGGGCGAGCCCCAGCATTTT,TRBV19,TRBD1,TRBJ1-5,.
CASSRAGGRVGSYNSPLHF,TGTGCCAGCAGCCGAGCCGGGGGGAGGGTCGGCTCCTATAATTCACCCCTCCACTTT,TRBV3-1/TRBV3-2,.,TRBJ1-6,once
CASSLDMEGEAFF,TGTGCCAGCAGCTTAGATATGGAGGGAGAGGCTTTCTTT,TRBV7-9,.,TRBJ1-1,.
CASSLQGARGYTF,TGTGCCAGCAGTTTACAGGGGGCTCGTGGCTACACCTTC,TRBV12-3/TRBV12-4,TRBD1,TRBJ1-2,.
CASSFEGNGRKNTEAFF,TGTGCCAGCAGCTTTGAGGGAAACGGACGGAAGAACACTGAAGCTTTCTTT,TRBV5-5,.,TRBJ1-1,.
CASSPTAGGPADTQYF,TGTGCCAGCAGCCCAACAGCGGGAGGGCCCGCAGATACGCAGTATTTT,TRBV7-8,TRBD2,TRBJ2-3,.
CASSGSGSGTDTQYF,TGTGCCAGCAGCGGTAGCGGGAGCGGCACAGATACGCAGTATTTT,TRBV3-1/TRBV3-2,TRBD2,TRBJ2-3,.
CASSESGTTNNEQFF,TGTGCCAGCAGCGAGAGCGGGACCACTAACAATGAGCAGTTCTTC,TRBV9,TRBD2,TRBJ2-1,.
CASRGTASNYGYTF,TGTGCCAGCAGAGGGACAGCTTCTAACTATGGCTACACCTTC,TRBV6-5,TRBD1,TRBJ1-2,.
CASRTPGQGVNTIYF,TGTGCCAGCAGGACCCCGGGACAGGGAGTAAACACCATATATTTT,TRBV6-5,TRBD1,TRBJ1-3,.
CASSLEPNNEQFF,TGTGCCAGCAGCTTAGAACCTAACAATGAGCAGTTCTTC,TRBV11-2,.,TRBJ2-1,.
CASSISSGNTIYF,TGTGCCAGTAGTATTAGTTCTGGAAACACCATATATTTT,TRBV19,.,TRBJ1-3,.
CASSGERGSYNEQFF,TGCGCCAGCAGCGGAGAGCGGGGGTCCTACAATGAGCAGTTCTTC,TRBV4-1,TRBD2,TRBJ2-1,.
CASSRWTGGLGELFF,TGTGCCAGCAGCCGCTGGACAGGGGGACTCGGGGAGCTGTTTTTT,TRBV9,TRBD1,TRBJ2-2,.
CASSLVPNNEQFF,TGCGCCAGCAGTCTAGTCCCCAACAATGAGCAGTTCTTC,TRBV5-1,.,TRBJ2-1,.
CASSSQSVHTEAFF,TGTGCCAGCAGCTCACAGTCGGTTCACACTGAAGCTTTCTTT,TRBV9,.,TRBJ1-1,.
CASSLAGESQETQYF,TGTGCCAGCAGCTTGGCTGGAGAAAGCCAAGAGACCCAGTACTTC,TRBV5-4,.,TRBJ2-5,.
CASSYRDRNEAFF,TGTGCCAGCAGTTACCGGGACAGAAATGAAGCTTTCTTT,TRBV7-8,TRBD1,TRBJ1-1,once
CASSYGRANTEAFF,TGTGCCAGCAGTTACGGCAGGGCGAACACTGAAGCTTTCTTT,TRBV6-5,.,TRBJ1-1,once
CARSISGREYNEQFF,TGTGCCAGAAGCATTAGCGGGAGAGAATACAATGAGCAGTTCTTC,TRBV5-3,TRBD2,TRBJ2-1,.
CASTIAGGIDEQFF,TGCGCCAGTACAATAGCGGGAGGTATTGATGAGCAGTTCTTC,TRBV5-1,TRBD2,TRBJ2-1,.
CASSQDLQGYEQYF,TGTGCCAGCAGCCAAGACTTACAGGGGTACGAGCAGTACTTC,TRBV3-1/TRBV3-2,TRBD1,TRBJ2-7,.
CATSDPDRGYEQYF,TGTGCCACCAGTGACCCGGACAGGGGCTACGAGCAGTACTTC,TRBV24-1,TRBD1,TRBJ2-7,.
CATSEPGGQPQHF,TGTGCCACCAGTGAACCGGGAGGTCAGCCCCAGCATTTT,TRBV24-1,.,TRBJ1-5,.
CATTSGSRSETQYF,TGTGCCACTACTTCGGGAAGTCGTTCCGAGACCCAGTACTTC,TRBV11-2,.,TRBJ2-5,.
CASSSVSGSGSDTQYF,TGTGCCAGCAGCTCCGTCAGCGGGAGTGGTTCAGATACGCAGTATTTT,TRBV7-2,TRBD2,TRBJ2-3,.
CASSVTRGIGETQYF,TGTGCCAGCAGCGTTACGAGGGGGATTGGGGAGACCCAGTACTTC,TRBV11-3,.,TRBJ2-5,once
CASSETSGRGETQYF,TGTGCCAGCAGCGAGACTAGCGGGAGGGGGGAGACCCAGTACTTC,TRBV9,TRBD2,TRBJ2-5,.
CASSRGNNQPQHF,TGTGCCAGCAGCCGGGGAAACAATCAGCCCCAGCATTTT,TRBV9,.,TRBJ1-5,.
CASSLVVGVGTEAFF,TGTGCCAGCAGCTTAGTTGTAGGGGTGGGCACTGAAGCTTTCTTT,TRBV7-2,.,TRBJ1-1,.
CASSPGLAGGNTGELFF,TGTGCCAGCAGTCCGGGGTTAGCGGGAGGGAACACCGGGGAGCTGTTTTTT,TRBV6-6,TRBD2,TRBJ2-2,once
CASSLPGGENQPQHF,TGTGCCAGCAGTCTGCCAGGGGGCGAGAATCAGCCCCAGCATTTT,TRBV2,TRBD1,TRBJ1-5,.
CASTPGRGSNQPQHF,TGTGCCAGTACTCCCGGGAGGGGAAGCAATCAGCCCCAGCATTTT,TRBV19,.,TRBJ1-5,.
CASSLPQGNEQFF,TGCGCCAGCAGCTTGCCGCAGGGCAATGAGCAGTTCTTC,TRBV5-1,.,TRBJ2-1,.